This T cell receptor beta chain was recorded in a study of breast tumors, draining lymph nodes, adjacent tissues. Study-wide results and caveats: Tumors had less TCR diversity than lymph nodes, more than nontumor tissue. Luminal-like breast cancer showed significantly higher tumor–nontumor repertoire similarity than basal-like. Data fit most tumor T cells coming from lymph node, expanding in tumor.

Axillary draining lymph nodes of breast cancer patients supplied the node samples. In TCRdb, the multiplex PCR reads were re-called with MiXCR into one record per CDR3 protein. This sample carries roughly 220,000 distinct CDR3 sequences, roughly a third of them seen once, and the ten largest clones take approximately 3.5%. This clonotype was seen a few times. As yet, its antigen is unknown. The source material was axillary lymph node tissue. The source is a female donor with breast cancer. Some clones in this sample may be carry-over from other donors' samples.

CDR3 amino acids: CATSSLARDYGYTF. In nucleotides, the CDR3 is TGTGCCACCAGCAGCTTAGCCAGGGATTATGGCTACACCTTC. V and J are TRBV15 and TRBJ1-2, with a tentative D call TRBD1 (5 bases). The CDR3 totals 14 residues. Trimming stripped 3 bases from V and 5 bases from J, with 13 bases between. CDR1 is LNHNV, CDR2 YYDKDF, per germline (reference sequence).